This T cell receptor (beta chain) was observed in a study of spatial heterogeneity in lung cancer. The CDR3 extends over 11 amino acids. The germline V gene has CDR1 SGHVS and CDR2 FQNEAQ. With 1 base removed from V and 7 bases from J, the gap between germline ends came to 5 bases. Findings and limits, study-wide: In tumors, expanded intratumoral alpha and beta TCR counts tracked mutation counts.

This clonotype is medium-sized in the sample. Its antigen remains unknown. Time point defined: sample taken at primary tumor resection. TCR cDNA molecules each had a unique molecular identifier. Each CDR3 protein gets one entry after TCRdb re-called the 5' RACE reads with MiXCR. The table records about 10,000 distinct CDR3 sequences, under 8.5% of them present only once. This rearrangement joins TRBV7-8 to TRBJ2-7; no reliable D call. The sequence was collected from a male donor with early-stage non-small cell lung cancer. This material consisted of lung tumor tissue, taken at surgery. This CDR3 is CASSLVGEQYF. CDR3 nucleotide sequence: TGTGCCAGCAGCTTAGTAGGAGAGCAGTACTTC.